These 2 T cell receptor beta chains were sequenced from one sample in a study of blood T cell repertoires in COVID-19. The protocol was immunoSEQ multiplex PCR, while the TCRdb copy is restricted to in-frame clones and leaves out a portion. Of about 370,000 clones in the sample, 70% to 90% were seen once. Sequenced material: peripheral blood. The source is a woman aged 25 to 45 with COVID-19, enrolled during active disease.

In DNA form, the CDR3 reads TGTGCCAGCAGTTACCCGAAGGGACAAACCGATCAGCCCCAGCATTTT. This encodes CASSYPKGQTDQPQHF. The chain has TRBV6-2 or TRBV6-3 and TRBJ1-5; D is possibly TRBD1 (6 bases). V was pared by 2 bases and J by 5 bases, with 16 bases between. This CDR3 is 16 amino acids long. CDR1 MNHEY and CDR2 SVGEGT come from the germline V gene.

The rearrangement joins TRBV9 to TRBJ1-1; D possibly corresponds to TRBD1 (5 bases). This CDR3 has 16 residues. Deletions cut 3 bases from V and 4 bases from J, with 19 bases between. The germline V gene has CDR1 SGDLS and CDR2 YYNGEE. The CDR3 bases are TGTGCCAGCAGCGCCAACTGGGGAGGGGTGGGCACTGAAGCTTTCTTT. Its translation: CASSANWGGVGTEAFF.